This TCR beta chain is drawn from a study of blood T cells in healthy people across ages. PBMCs numbering at least 6 million were isolated per sample. In regard to this clonotype: Its antigen is unknown.

A J-beta primer mix and a sample-barcoded 5' primer were used in a second PCR of roughly 7 to 12 cycles. One entry per CDR3 protein results from TCRdb running MiXCR on the 5' RACE reads. Of approximately 1,100,000 distinct CDR3 sequences listed, around 45% were seen once; the top ten hold 15% to 20%. The study's findings and limits: Conclusively comparing naive with antigen-experienced cells was impossible with unsorted PBMCs.

The source is a woman aged 60-75 years in good health. Sequencing was performed on blood.

The CDR3 is CASSKDRASGNYNEQFF. In nucleotides, the CDR3 is TGTGCCAGCAGCAAAGATAGGGCTAGCGGAAACTACAATGAGCAGTTCTTC. The chain has TRBV21-1 and TRBJ2-1; TRBD2 reflects the table's D call only, with no check against the DNA. TRBV21-1 is marked as a pseudogene. This CDR3 spans 17 amino acids.